This passage covers 5 T cell receptor beta chains from one sample sequenced in a study of beta chain features in type 1 diabetes. Every bit of the isolated RNA underwent reverse transcription, so sequencing read expressed TCRB transcripts. Data came from immunoSEQ multiplex PCR; TCRdb stores just in-frame clones and leaves some out. The sample gives almost 350,000 clones, around 7.6% of which show up once; less than 0.5% is in the top ten. Sequenced: central memory CD4+ T cells from blood. These receptors were obtained from a woman in her late teens or twenties in good health.

A few counts support this clone. The rearrangement uses TRBV9 and TRBJ2-5; 15 positions agree with TRBD2. CDR3 length: 16 residues. Germline CDR1 reads SGDLS; CDR2 reads YYNGEE. With 3 bases clipped from V and 7 bases from J, the junction kept 7 bases outside the gene matches. The DNA for the CDR3 is TGTGCCAGCAGCGCATCGGGACTAGCGGGAGGTATGACCCAGTACTTC. Protein: CASSASGLAGGMTQYF.

A few counts support this clone. This chain joins TRBV5-4 and TRBJ2-2; TRBD1 agrees at 9 bases. The germline gives CDR1 SGHNT, CDR2 YYREEE (reference sequence). J lost 6 bases, V lost 3 bases, and 6 bases had no gene match. The CDR3 extends over 15 amino acids. The CDR3 reads CASSSGQGRAGELFF. CDR3 in DNA: TGTGCCAGCAGCTCGGGACAGGGACGGGCCGGGGAGCTGTTTTTT.

The chain has TRBV9 and TRBJ1-2; D is possibly TRBD1 (5 bases). V dropped 3 bases and J dropped 7 bases, with 19 bases sitting between them. The CDR3 runs to 15 residues. Germline CDR1 SGDLS, CDR2 YYNGEE. CDR3 loop: CASSAASGGMGGYTF. CDR3 DNA: TGTGCCAGCAGCGCGGCCTCCGGGGGTATGGGTGGCTACACCTTC.

This clone was observed a handful of times. This chain links TRBV7-9 with TRBJ2-1, with 10 bases identical to TRBD2. CDR1 and CDR2 from the germline V gene are SEHNR and FQNEAQ (reference sequence). J lost 7 bases, V lost 4 bases, and 13 bases had no gene match. The CDR3 is 17 residues long. CDR3 protein: CASSSGSGRGHYNEQFF. CDR3 nucleotide sequence: TGTGCCAGCAGCTCCGGGAGCGGGAGGGGACATTATAATGAGCAGTTCTTC.

The chain employs TRBV11-2 and TRBJ1-3; D gene ambiguous. This CDR3 is built from 16 residues. Trimming removed 2 bases at V and 0 bases at J, with 11 bases between. Germline V gene lookup returns CDR1 SGHAT and CDR2 FQNNGV. In nucleotides, the CDR3 is TGTGCCAGCAGCTTAATGGCAATCTACTCTGGAAACACCATATATTTT. Translating gives CASSLMAIYSGNTIYF.